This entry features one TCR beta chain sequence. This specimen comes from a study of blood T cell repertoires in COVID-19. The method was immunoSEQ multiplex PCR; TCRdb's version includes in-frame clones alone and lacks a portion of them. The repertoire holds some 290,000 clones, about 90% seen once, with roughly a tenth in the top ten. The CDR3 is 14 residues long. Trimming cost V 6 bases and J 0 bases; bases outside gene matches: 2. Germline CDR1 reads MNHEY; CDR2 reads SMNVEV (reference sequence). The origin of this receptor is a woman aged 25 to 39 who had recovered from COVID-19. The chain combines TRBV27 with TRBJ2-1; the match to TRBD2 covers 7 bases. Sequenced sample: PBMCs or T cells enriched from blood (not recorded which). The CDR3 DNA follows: TGTGCCAGCAGGCTAGCGGTCTCCTACAATGAGCAGTTCTTC. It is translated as CASRLAVSYNEQFF.